This entry concerns a single TCR beta chain. This clone has just one count. Its antigen specificity is not known. Base quality data are lacking; no much larger clone is found one base away. The data belong to a study of shared T cell receptors in the human thymus (dated by TCRdb to the early 2020s). Regarding the study in general: The study examined how self-reactive, shared T-cell receptor alpha chains are generated in the human thymus.

The library was produced with the immunoSEQ multiplex PCR assay. In its TCRdb copy, this immuneACCESS table keeps in-frame sequences only and misses some clones. Where compared with another copy, unresolved V genes explain less than half of these, and the others have no known cause. The sample records some 640,000 clones, 80% to 90% of which are singletons. The leading ten clones occupy about 0.0094% of the sample. Trimming removed 0 bases from V and 0 bases from J; the gene matches leave 8 bases unexplained. The CDR3 sequence holds 18 residues, the cysteine and phenylalanine included. CDR3 DNA is the only sequence kept; it has 54 bases, read in frame from the first base. From a lookup of the germline V gene, CDR1 and CDR2 are LGHNA and YSLEER. These data were likewise used in another study, on human thymus T cells. From the second report: In Finland, the donors were immunologically healthy infants who were having open corrective cardiac surgery for congenital heart defects. The thymus tissue came from surgical resects taken out during corrective cardiac surgery. V and J gene segment usage appeared biased in both thymic and peripheral blood repertoires. The related research found that thymic TCR repertoires overlapped highly between unrelated individuals. The study characterized TCR alpha and beta repertoires from about 8 infant thymus samples and a few related peripheral blood samples. The cohort included six male and two female infants, with donor ages spanning 7 to 244 days. Thymocytes were mechanically released from the tissue and were stored as pellets of roughly 10-34 million cells at -70 degrees C. A QIAsymphony instrument was used to extract genomic DNA from the frozen cell pellets. Using the immunoSEQ multiplex PCR assay, the TCRB and TCRAD loci were amplified from a standardized quantity of quality-controlled genomic DNA. The amplicons spanned the V(D)J region and were long enough to cover the CDR3 and allow V and J genes to be identified. The commercial immunoSEQ service was used to sequence amplicons on an Illumina platform. Primer bias and sequencing errors were corrected as previously described, and TCRAD and TCRB were defined on the basis of the IMGT database. The repertoires were analysed using immunoSEQ Analyzer 3.0 and VDJTools for basic statistics, V/J segment usage, diversity estimates, rarefaction and pairwise overlap. Diversity was estimated using the Chao1, ChaoE, Efron-Thisted, Shannon and inverse Simpson indices, and was also estimated on datasets down-sampled to the size of the smallest sample. Repertoire overlap was determined by strict matching of CDR3 nucleotide sequence, V gene and J gene, and Jaccard-based multidimensional scaling clustering was applied. Thymus samples yielded on average around 810,000 unique TCRB clonotypes, compared with 65,000 to 100,000 from blood samples.

The V and J genes are TRBV4-3 and TRBJ1-5; 7 junctional bases match TRBD1. The sequenced material came from thymocytes. The sequence derives from a boy younger than two with a congenital heart defect. Donor details come from another sample of the same person, matched by shared clones. The CDR3 region: CASSQDIRGHNSNQPQHF. The bases read TGCGCCAGCAGCCAAGATATAAGGGGGCACAATAGCAATCAGCCCCAGCATTTT.